The 30 T cell receptor beta chains below come from one sample, sequenced in a study of response to subunit inactivated influenza vaccine. TCRdb re-called the RT-PCR reads with MiXCR, one entry per CDR3 protein. The sample holds more than 450,000 distinct CDR3 sequences, 11% seen once. The sample also formed part of further work on T cells expressing NK-cell markers. Turning to that study: For TCR beta, cDNA was produced by 5'RACE template switching with UMIs.

The specimen comprised PBMCs from blood, sampled on the day of vaccination. The receptors shown here come from a man between 50 and 59 years old who received an inactivated influenza vaccine.

In this sample, this clonotype turned up a few times. The V and J genes are TRBV9 and TRBJ2-2, with 7 bases lining up with TRBD1. Germline lookup yields CDR1 SGDLS and CDR2 YYNGEE. The length of the CDR3 is 17 residues. The J segment lost 1 base and the V segment lost 0 bases, leaving 6 bases of the junction unmatched. CDR3 DNA sequence: TGTGCCAGCAGCGTAGACGTATGGGACAGGAACACCGGGGAGCTGTTTTTT. This sequence encodes CASSVDVWDRNTGELFF.

V and J are TRBV12-3 or TRBV12-4 and TRBJ2-1; 10 positions match TRBD2. J lost 2 bases, V lost 6 bases, and 4 bases had no gene match. CDR3 length: 15 amino acids. The DNA of the CDR3 is TGTGCCAGCAGCTATAGCGGGAGGCCCTACAATGAGCAGTTCTTC. Translated: CASSYSGRPYNEQFF.

The chain employs TRBV19 and TRBJ2-7; D remains unclear. The CDR3 contains 14 residues. CDR1 is LNHDA, CDR2 SQIVND, per germline (reference sequence). Trimming removed 3 bases from V and 0 bases from J, with 9 bases in between. The CDR3 sequence is CASSMTRFSYEQYF. CDR3 in DNA: TGTGCCAGTAGTATGACCAGGTTCTCCTACGAGCAGTACTTC.

This clonotype came up many times. This chain connects TRBV6-1 to TRBJ2-7, with D perhaps matching TRBD1 (5 bases). The CDR3 loop spans 12 amino acids. CDR1 is MNHNS and CDR2 is SASEGT in the germline V gene. Trimming left V 10 bases short and J 4 bases short, with 14 bases between. The CDR3 reads CATRDRGYEQYF. The DNA for the CDR3 is TGTGCCACCAGGGATCGAGGTTACGAGCAGTACTTC.

This clonotype was observed a few times. The chain is built from TRBV20-1 and TRBJ1-1; possibly TRBD1 for D (5 bases). The CDR3 consists of 13 residues. Germline V gene lookup returns CDR1 DFQATT and CDR2 SNEGSKA (reference sequence). V was trimmed by 1 base and J by 4 bases, leaving 10 bases between them. The CDR3 sequence is CSARGQRGTEAFF. The DNA of the CDR3 is TGCAGTGCTAGAGGACAAAGGGGCACTGAAGCTTTCTTT.

This sequence joins TRBV20-1 and TRBJ2-7; the D gene is possibly TRBD2 (6 bases). CDR1 is DFQATT, CDR2 SNEGSKA, per germline (reference sequence). Trimming removed 5 bases at V and 3 bases at J, with 14 bases between. This CDR3 region has 13 residues. This chain's CDR3 is CSAAPPGVYEQYF. CDR3 coding DNA: TGCAGTGCTGCTCCTCCGGGGGTCTACGAGCAGTACTTC.

The rearrangement uses TRBV4-1 and TRBJ2-2; 9 bases match TRBD1. The V segment lost 2 bases and the J segment 7 bases; nucleotides outside the gene matches: 8. This CDR3 contains 16 residues. CDR1 is MGHRA, CDR2 YSYEKL, per germline. The CDR3 sequence: CASSQTGTGYSGELFF. CDR3 bases: TGCGCCAGCAGCCAAACCGGGACAGGGTATAGCGGGGAGCTGTTTTTT.

This clonotype has ten or more counts. The chain uses TRBV15 and TRBJ2-3; D not certain. Germline V gives CDR1 LNHNV, CDR2 YYDKDF (reference sequence). V shed 0 bases and J shed 1 base, with 8 bases lying between them. There are 15 residues in the CDR3. In DNA form, the CDR3 reads TGTGCCACCAGCAGAGATCGAGAAGGCACAGATACGCAGTATTTT. Amino acid sequence: CATSRDREGTDTQYF.

This chain uses TRBV20-1 with TRBJ2-7, with 9 positions matching TRBD2. The V and J ends lost 0 bases and 1 base, in that order; junction bases with no gene match: 4. The germline CDR1 and CDR2 sequences are DFQATT and SNEGSKA (reference sequence). The CDR3 extends over 15 amino acids. This CDR3 reads CSARDVGLASYEQYF. The CDR3 bases are TGCAGTGCTAGAGATGTAGGACTAGCGTCCTACGAGCAGTACTTC.

This clonotype has just a few counts. The CDR3 region is CASSLQQGASYNEQFF. In DNA, the CDR3 is TGTGCCAGCAGCCTACAACAGGGGGCTAGCTACAATGAGCAGTTCTTC. The chain uses TRBV7-9 and TRBJ2-1, with 9 bases lining up with TRBD1. CDR1 and CDR2 (germline): SEHNR, FQNEAQ (reference sequence). V lost 5 bases to trimming and J lost 3 bases; unmatched junction nucleotides: 8. The CDR3 spans 16 residues.

This clonotype has more than one count but fewer than ten. In DNA form, the CDR3 reads TGTGCCAGCAGCGTCCGGGACACGGAGACCCAGTACTTC. Its translation: CASSVRDTETQYF. J is TRBJ2-5 and V is TRBV9, with D perhaps TRBD1 (6 bases). Trimming cost V 2 bases and J 5 bases, with 10 bases left between them. The germline V gene encodes CDR1 SGDLS and CDR2 YYNGEE. This CDR3 comprises 13 residues. Filled out from reference TRBV9 and TRBJ2-5, the complete variable domain reads DSGVTQTPKHLITATGQRVTLRCSPRSGDLSVYWYQQSLDQGLQFLIQYYNGEERAKGNILERFSAQQFPDLHSELNLSSLELGDSALYFCASSVRDTETQYFGPGTRLLVL.

The chain employs TRBV29-1 and TRBJ2-1; no clear D. CDR1 and CDR2 (germline): SQVTM, ANQGSEA. This CDR3 contains 11 residues. V shed 5 bases and J shed 12 bases, with 14 bases lying between them. This chain's CDR3 is CSVYLESVQFF. The CDR3 DNA reads as TGCAGCGTTTATTTGGAGTCGGTGCAGTTCTTC.

This clonotype was observed a handful of times. The chain combines TRBV15 with TRBJ1-2; D gene ambiguous. V lost 0 bases and J lost 9, with 11 bases in between. CDR3 length: 13 amino acids. Germline assignment: CDR1 LNHNV and CDR2 YYDKDF (reference sequence). The CDR3 reads CATSRDWKGRYTF. The CDR3 nucleotides read TGTGCCACCAGCAGAGACTGGAAGGGCCGCTACACCTTC.

This clonotype came up a few times. V and J are TRBV12-3 or TRBV12-4 and TRBJ2-2, with unresolved D. Trimming cost V 5 bases and J 5 bases, with 6 bases left between them. The CDR3 totals 12 residues. The CDR3 region is CASSGSTGELFF. Written as DNA, the CDR3 is TGTGCCAGCAGTGGCTCGACCGGGGAGCTGTTTTTT.

This clonotype was observed a few times. This chain joins TRBV27 and TRBJ2-4; D tentatively reads TRBD1 or TRBD2 (5 bases each). Between the trimmed V and J ends, which lost 2 bases and 8 bases, there was a span of 13 bases. CDR3 length: 14 residues. CDR1 MNHEY and CDR2 SMNVEV come from the germline V gene (reference sequence). CDR3 coding DNA: TGTGCCAGCAGTTTAGGCCGCGAGGGGTACATTCAGTACTTC. As protein: CASSLGREGYIQYF.

This clonotype was counted between two and nine times. The J gene is TRBJ1-1, the V gene TRBV14; D is undetermined. The CDR3 contains 15 residues. Germline loops: CDR1 SGHDN, CDR2 FVKESK. The V end lost 4 bases, the J end lost 1 base, and 13 bases lay between the germline ends. The CDR3 DNA reads TGTGCCAGCAGCCTTGACTTACAGCCGAACACTGAAGCTTTCTTT. It encodes CASSLDLQPNTEAFF.

This clonotype was seen many times. V and J are TRBV10-3 and TRBJ2-5; 8 bases line up with TRBD1. Germline loops: CDR1 ENHRY, CDR2 SYGVKD. J gave up 4 bases and V 3 bases, and 4 bases lay outside the gene matches. This CDR3 comprises 14 residues. The CDR3 region has the DNA TGTGCCATCAGTGACAGGGGGCGCGGAGAGACCCAGTACTTC. Translation gives CAISDRGRGETQYF.

In its sample, this clonotype was seen many times. The chain is built from TRBV12-3 or TRBV12-4 and TRBJ2-1, with 11 bases identical to TRBD2. The CDR3 spans 16 residues. The V and J ends lost 5 bases and 6 bases, in that order; junction bases with no gene match: 9. The chain's CDR3 is CASSPVGLAGGNEQFF. CDR3 nucleotides: TGTGCCAGCAGTCCGGTGGGGCTAGCGGGAGGCAATGAGCAGTTCTTC.

This clonotype came up a few times. V usage is TRBV15 and J usage is TRBJ2-1; D may match TRBD1 or TRBD2 (6 bases each). Germline V gives CDR1 LNHNV, CDR2 YYDKDF (reference sequence). The CDR3 length is 13 residues. Trimming cost V 8 bases and J 3 bases, with 11 bases left between them. The CDR3 protein is CATGGTHYNEQFF. CDR3 bases: TGTGCCACCGGAGGGACACACTACAATGAGCAGTTCTTC. Variable domain in full (rest from reference TRBV15 and TRBJ2-1): DAMVIQNPRYQVTQFGKPVTLSCSQTLNHNVMYWYQQKSSQAPKLLFHYYDKDFNNEADTPDNFQSRRPNTSFCFLDIRSPGLGDTAMYLCATGGTHYNEQFFGPGTRLTVL.

This clonotype was seen only a few times. The rearrangement uses TRBV4-2 and TRBJ1-1; D is possibly TRBD1 (5 bases). The CDR3 length is 16 residues. Germline V gives CDR1 LGHNA, CDR2 YNFKEQ. V dropped 1 base and J dropped 4 bases, with 16 bases sitting between them. DNA for the CDR3: TGTGCCAGCAGCCAAGTTTTACAAGGCAGGGCCACTGAAGCTTTCTTT. This encodes CASSQVLQGRATEAFF.

The genes are TRBV9 and TRBJ1-3; D remains unclear. Trimming left V 0 bases short and J 2 bases short, with 9 bases between. Per the germline V gene, CDR1 is SGDLS and CDR2 is YYNGEE. This CDR3 comprises 15 residues. CDR3: CASSVGTFTGNTIYF. CDR3 DNA sequence: TGTGCCAGCAGCGTAGGTACCTTTACTGGAAACACCATATATTTT.

This clonotype was found many times. The chain has TRBV25-1 and TRBJ1-6; D gene ambiguous. With 7 bases removed from V and 4 bases from J, the gap between germline ends came to 11 bases. The CDR3 consists of 14 residues. CDR1 is MGHDK and CDR2 is SYGVNS in the germline V gene. The CDR3 reads CASTAGMYNSPLHF. CDR3 sequence (DNA): TGTGCCAGCACGGCCGGAATGTATAATTCACCCCTCCACTTT.

This clonotype was recorded at least ten times. This sequence joins TRBV20-1 and TRBJ2-1; D is ambiguous. The CDR3 loop spans 16 amino acids. The V end lost 4 bases, the J end lost 6 bases, and 22 bases lay between the germline ends. Looked up from germline, CDR1 is DFQATT and CDR2 is SNEGSKA (reference sequence). The CDR3 nucleotides are TGCAGTGCTATCCCCCCCCGGGTTGCCTCCATCAATGAGCAGTTCTTC. Translation: CSAIPPRVASINEQFF.

This clonotype has ten or more counts. The chain is built from TRBV12-3 or TRBV12-4 and TRBJ2-7, with TRBD1 identical over 7 bases. Losses at the gene ends were 4 bases for V and 3 bases for J; bases not matched to a gene: 3. The CDR3 extends over 13 amino acids. The CDR3 bases are TGTGCCAGCAGTTCCGGACAGGTCTACGAGCAGTACTTC. It specifies CASSSGQVYEQYF.

The V gene is TRBV7-7, the J gene TRBJ2-7; perhaps TRBD2 as D (6 bases). V lost 5 bases to trimming and J lost 1 base, with 15 bases between them. The germline CDR1 and CDR2 sequences are SSHAT and FNYEAQ (reference sequence). This CDR3 contains 15 residues. The DNA for the CDR3 is TGTGCCAGCAGCCCAGCACCGGGACTTTCCTACGAGCAGTACTTC. This sequence encodes CASSPAPGLSYEQYF.

The sample holds a few counts of this clonotype. The chain carries TRBV28 and TRBJ2-5; 10 bases are a match to TRBD1. V was clipped by 6 bases and J by 5 bases; unmatched bases: 6. Germline-derived CDR1 and CDR2 are MDHEN and SYDVKM. The CDR3 runs 14 residues. The DNA of the CDR3 is TGTGCCAGCAGGATGACAGGGGGCGCGGAGACCCAGTACTTC. This gives the protein CASRMTGGAETQYF.

Ten or more counts support this clonotype. This chain joins TRBV6-2 or TRBV6-3 and TRBJ2-2; D call uncertain. Trimming cost V 2 bases and J 8 bases, with 9 bases left between them. CDR3 size: 13 residues. Germline lookup yields CDR1 MNHEY and CDR2 SVGEGT. The CDR3, as DNA: TGTGCCAGCAGTTACATTAGGGTGGGGGAGCTGTTTTTT. Amino acid sequence: CASSYIRVGELFF.

This clonotype was seen a few times. The CDR3 region is CATSWRTSSEAFF. The CDR3 DNA follows: TGTGCCACCAGCTGGAGGACGAGCTCTGAGGCGTTCTTC. The chain recombines TRBV15 with TRBJ2-1; possibly TRBD2 for D (5 bases). Trimming stripped 5 bases from V and 15 bases from J, with 20 bases between. The CDR3 loop spans 13 amino acids. Germline loops: CDR1 LNHNV, CDR2 YYDKDF (reference sequence).

This clonotype was counted only a few times. The genes are TRBV12-3 or TRBV12-4 and TRBJ2-7; TRBD2 matches at 8 bases. The CDR3 consists of 14 residues. The trim removed 1 base at V and 6 bases at J, leaving 5 bases unmatched. The CDR3 DNA sequence: TGTGCCAGCAGTTTAGGCGGGGGGCCCTTCGAGCAGTACTTC. Translating it yields CASSLGGGPFEQYF.

This clonotype was recorded a few times. The V gene is TRBV27, the J gene TRBJ1-5; D is uncertain. V was clipped by 6 bases and J by 1 base, with 10 bases between them. The CDR3 is made up of 14 amino acids. Germline V lookup: CDR1 MNHEY, CDR2 SMNVEV (reference sequence). The CDR3 protein is CASRSGRSNQPQHF. As DNA, the CDR3 is TGTGCCAGCAGATCCGGGCGGAGCAATCAGCCCCAGCATTTT.